A selection of T cell receptor beta chains follows, all from one sample in a study of blood T cell repertoires in COVID-19. TCRdb's copy holds only in-frame clones and misses some; the assay was immunoSEQ multiplex PCR. The sample includes roughly 90,000 clones, approximately 90% of them seen just once. The specimen was peripheral blood. The receptors were sampled from a man aged 45-65 years with acute or convalescent COVID-19. Each CDR3 is given without its conserved first and last residue. Each record gives: CDR3 protein, J gene, V gene, clone size. The listing skips clone size in some rows; elsewhere it reads once, few, many or a size class.

cdr3_aa: ASIPGDPGAYGYT
j_call: TRBJ1-2
v_call: TRBV28
clone_size: NA

cdr3_aa: ASTPGLAGPTGELF
j_call: TRBJ2-2
v_call: TRBV7-6
clone_size: NA

cdr3_aa: ASSDRYSNQPQH
j_call: TRBJ1-5
v_call: TRBV2
clone_size: NA

cdr3_aa: ASSQGLGPYEQY
j_call: TRBJ2-7
v_call: TRBV6-1
clone_size: NA

cdr3_aa: ASSSRTEGYGYT
j_call: TRBJ1-2
v_call: TRBV7-2
clone_size: NA

cdr3_aa: ASRLGQSSYEQY
j_call: TRBJ2-7
v_call: TRBV6-5
clone_size: once

cdr3_aa: ASTGQGSSPLH
j_call: TRBJ1-6
v_call: TRBV2
clone_size: NA

cdr3_aa: ATSPGDSAPLSYT
j_call: TRBJ1-2
v_call: TRBV24-1
clone_size: once

cdr3_aa: ASSLPGQGYEEGYT
j_call: TRBJ1-2
v_call: TRBV4-1
clone_size: NA

cdr3_aa: ASSLLAGGSSYEQY
j_call: TRBJ2-7
v_call: TRBV5-1
clone_size: NA

cdr3_aa: ASTTGATEAF
j_call: TRBJ1-1
v_call: TRBV19
clone_size: NA

cdr3_aa: ASTRTPGLAGFRNEQF
j_call: TRBJ2-1
v_call: TRBV7-2
clone_size: NA

cdr3_aa: ASSRGAGWTDEQF
j_call: TRBJ2-1
v_call: TRBV7-3
clone_size: NA

cdr3_aa: ASRGGKTNEKLF
j_call: TRBJ1-4
v_call: TRBV6-5
clone_size: NA

cdr3_aa: ARVAGGDGPPNEQY
j_call: TRBJ2-7
v_call: TRBV27
clone_size: few

cdr3_aa: ASSLGGTGTGFTEQF
j_call: TRBJ2-1
v_call: TRBV5-1
clone_size: once

cdr3_aa: ASSEALGTGRETQY
j_call: TRBJ2-5
v_call: TRBV2
clone_size: NA

cdr3_aa: ASSIGLDQAYEQY
j_call: TRBJ2-7
v_call: TRBV19
clone_size: once

cdr3_aa: ASKRPRGEQY
j_call: TRBJ2-7
v_call: TRBV19
clone_size: NA

cdr3_aa: ASSPGQSETQY
j_call: TRBJ2-5
v_call: TRBV18
clone_size: NA

cdr3_aa: ASSLLDRGNTEAF
j_call: TRBJ1-1
v_call: TRBV7-2
clone_size: once

cdr3_aa: ASSADDTLRNTIY
j_call: TRBJ1-3
v_call: TRBV9
clone_size: NA